The entry below describes one TCR beta chain. Its matching antigen is unknown. It was with 60 Vbeta and 13 Jbeta primers that the PCR ran. Measured with immunoSEQ multiplex PCR; TCRdb has only the in-frame clones, and not every one. Recorded here are around 200,000 clones; the top ten clones represent about 1%. This sample was taken from a study of cytomegalovirus exposure and HLA in healthy donors. General study findings and limits: Association with HLA alleles at 0.05 false discovery rate was found for some 18,000 TCR beta sequences in a later analysis.

Germline V lookup: CDR1 MNHNY, CDR2 SVGAGI (reference sequence). The CDR3 extends over 12 amino acids. The V end lost 7 bases, the J end lost 4 bases, and 10 bases lay between the germline ends. The sequenced sample consisted of PBMCs. The chain combines TRBV6-6 with TRBJ1-1, with TRBD1 as a possible D gene (5 bases). The sequence was obtained from a girl between 2 and 10 years old in good health and CMV-seropositive. As DNA, the CDR3 is TGTGCCAGCATGCGACAGATCACTGAAGCTTTCTTT. The encoded protein is CASMRQITEAFF.